This T cell receptor beta chain emerged from a study of T cells in Graves' hyperthyroidism and ophthalmopathy. This clonotype appeared many times. Extraction of PBMCs used 7.5 to 10 ml of fresh peripheral blood. Amplification of TCR beta CDR3 regions was performed using RNA transcripts as template. Carried out on the TCR CDR3, a first-round RT-PCR used the HTBI primer set. TCRdb re-called the multiplex PCR reads with MiXCR, one entry per CDR3 protein. Of fewer than 700,000 distinct CDR3 sequences listed, about a sixth are singletons. CDR1 DFQATT and CDR2 SNEGSKA come from the germline V gene (reference sequence). The CDR3 sequence is 11 residues long. Trimming shortened V by 2 bases and J by 3 bases, and 5 bases separated the two germline ends.

The rearrangement uses TRBV20-1 and TRBJ2-7; D unclear. What was sequenced was blood. The receptor's source is a young woman with Graves' ophthalmopathy. The CDR3 sequence: CSARPIYEQYF. The CDR3 bases are TGCAGTGCTAGACCGATCTACGAGCAGTACTTC.